The source of this T cell receptor beta chain is a study of blood T cell repertoires in COVID-19. Turning to the study itself: COVID-19 samples, acute and convalescent, were from the United States, Italy and Spain. PBMCs, B-cell-depleted T cells, or T cells provided the cDNA or gDNA that made up the material.

The V and J ends lost 10 bases and 3 bases, in that order; junction bases with no gene match: 6. Germline-derived CDR1 and CDR2 are KGHDR and SFDVKD. This CDR3 has 14 amino acids. Original methodology: Estimated nucleated cell counts came from reference gene primer amplification. Using immunoSEQ multiplex PCR, the repertoire was profiled, and TCRdb retains in-frame clones only, with some absent. V, J and clone size are those of that table, while D and trimming were read from the DNA. Among fewer than 95,000 clones listed, less than 85% were seen once. The clonotype was recovered from a human donor in a cohort sampled during active COVID-19. Sequenced sample: peripheral blood. V gene TRBV24-1 combines with J gene TRBJ2-1; 9 nucleotides agree with TRBD2. The CDR3 DNA sequence: TGTGCCACTAAACCTAGCGGGGACTACAATGAGCAGTTCTTC. Its translation: CATKPSGDYNEQFF.